The 2 T cell receptor beta chains given below trace back to one sample, sequenced in a study of T cells in Graves' hyperthyroidism and ophthalmopathy. The source material, RNA transcripts, was used to amplify TCR beta CDR3 regions. A set of HTBI primers served as the primers for a first-round RT-PCR of the TCR CDR3. TCRdb analysed the multiplex PCR reads with MiXCR anew, one entry per CDR3 protein. The sample has about 480,000 distinct CDR3 sequences, about 15% seen once; the top ten hold 15% to 20%. The sequencing input was blood. The source is a woman aged 18-30 years with Graves' hyperthyroidism.

This clonotype was recorded many times. The rearrangement uses TRBV29-1 and TRBJ2-5; TRBD1 aligns across 7 bases. V dropped 1 base and J dropped 5; count of bases not matched to a gene: 4. From germline, CDR1 is SQVTM and CDR2 ANQGSEA. CDR3 length: 13 residues. The CDR3 loop is CSVEGQGSETQYF. The CDR3 DNA is TGCAGCGTTGAAGGACAGGGCAGTGAGACCCAGTACTTC.

Of note for this clonotype: A single base separates this from a much larger clone, so it may be a read error. The chain couples TRBV10-3 to TRBJ2-5; D call uncertain. The germline V gene encodes CDR1 ENHRY and CDR2 SYGVKD. Trimming stripped 2 bases from V and 1 base from J, with 14 bases between. The CDR3 runs 16 residues. The CDR3 protein is CAISETRATFQETQYF. The CDR3 coding sequence is TGTGCCATCAGTGAGACTCGTGCGACCTTCCAAGAGACCCAGTACTTC.